This T cell receptor beta chain was sequenced for a study of CD8 T cells in ankylosing spondylitis. Of note for this clonotype: The target antigen is unknown.

Germline CDR1 and CDR2: SGHDT and YYEEEE. This CDR3 is built from 18 residues. V was shortened by 2 bases and J by 0 bases, with 17 bases between the two germline ends. As the method for making TCR beta libraries, quantitative 5'-RACE with molecular barcodes was used. MiXCR was run by TCRdb on the 5' RACE reads, yielding one entry per CDR3 protein. The table lists approximately 39,000 distinct CDR3 sequences, 11% of them singletons. Regarding the study as a whole: Disease-linked clones, CD8+, were relatively rare in peripheral blood. Matched ankylosing spondylitis synovial fluid reportedly showed significant enrichment of disease-linked clones. Some motif variants were previously reported in reactive arthritis synovial fluid and blood.

The source is a male donor with ankylosing spondylitis. This chain uses TRBV5-6 with TRBJ2-2; maybe TRBD1 (5 bases). Sequencing input: synovial fluid, either unsorted or a sorted T cell fraction (not recorded which). The CDR3 region is CASSLRWGSPSNTGELFF. DNA of the CDR3: TGTGCCAGCAGCTTAAGGTGGGGCAGTCCTTCGAACACCGGGGAGCTGTTTTTT.